This T cell receptor (beta chain) stems from a study of blood T cell repertoires in COVID-19. Study-level information: Acute and convalescent COVID-19 specimens originated in the United States, Italy and Spain.

In the original analysis: The assay estimated nucleated cells by amplifying reference gene primers. Libraries were prepared by immunoSEQ multiplex PCR; TCRdb keeps only in-frame clonotypes and omits some of them. That table gives V, J and clone size, and the DNA gave D and trimming. The table lists 470,000 or so clones, 80% to 90% of them singletons. V trimming: 2 bases; J trimming: 5 bases; junction bases outside the gene matches: 15. Per the germline V gene, CDR1 is SNHLY and CDR2 is FYNNEI. CDR3 size: 18 residues. The sequence was obtained from a human donor in a cohort sampled during active COVID-19. The chain has TRBV2 and TRBJ1-1; 9 bases are a match to TRBD1. Specimen: peripheral blood. CDR3 nucleotides: TGTGCCAGCAGTGAAAGTAGGGGGGACAGGGAGGATAGGACTGAAGCTTTCTTT. Translating gives CASSESRGDREDRTEAFF.